These 18 T cell receptor beta chains share one sample of origin, sequenced in a study of OX40 agonist ivuxolimab in advanced cancers. Sequenced by immunoSEQ multiplex PCR; TCRdb stores in-frame clones only, minus some. The sample lists tens of thousands of clones; less than 90% were seen once. This specimen was CD4+ or CD8+ T cells sorted from blood, taken in a trial of the OX40 agonist ivuxolimab. The origin of the receptors is an adult with an advanced solid tumor such as melanoma, head and neck, liver or kidney cancer.

The chain is built from TRBV18 and TRBJ1-2; perhaps TRBD1 as D (6 bases). The V gene's germline CDR1 is KGHSH and CDR2 LQKENI. V lost 6 bases and J 5 bases, leaving 13 bases between the germline ends. This CDR3 is built from 13 residues. The CDR3 protein is CASSLGGEYGYTF. The CDR3 DNA is TGTGCCAGCTCCTTGGGGGGCGAGTATGGCTACACCTTC.

The gene calls are TRBV19 and TRBJ2-2, with 13 bases aligning to TRBD2. Unmatched junction bases numbered 6, after V lost 6 bases and J lost 5 bases. CDR1 and CDR2 (germline): LNHDA, SQIVND (reference sequence). There are 16 residues in the CDR3. Here the CDR3 DNA reads TGTGCCAGTAGGCGGACTAGCGGGAGTTTGACCGGGGAGCTGTTTTTT. Its translation is CASRRTSGSLTGELFF.

This chain connects TRBV5-1 to TRBJ1-1; the match to TRBD1 covers 7 bases. Looked up from germline, CDR1 is SGHRS and CDR2 is YFSETQ. The CDR3 spans 15 residues. The ends lost 6 bases at V and 4 bases at J; junction bases unmatched: 12. This CDR3 reads CASTLTGAQGTEAFF. CDR3 in DNA: TGCGCCAGCACCCTAACAGGGGCGCAAGGCACTGAAGCTTTCTTT. The full variable domain, in which reference TRBV5-1 and TRBJ1-1 provide the parts outside the CDR3, is KAGVTQTPRYLIKTRGQQVTLSCSPISGHRSVSWYQQTPGQGLQFLFEYFSETQRNKGNFPGRFSGRQFSNSRSEMNVSTLELGDSALYLCASTLTGAQGTEAFFGQGTRLTVV.

V and J are TRBV6-5 and TRBJ2-1; D gene ambiguous. The CDR3 loop spans 15 amino acids. CDR1 and CDR2 from the germline V gene are MNHEY and SVGAGI. Deletions cut 3 bases from V and 8 bases from J, with 17 bases between. CDR3 sequence: CASSYRSPPGDEQFF. CDR3 nucleotide sequence: TGTGCCAGCAGTTATCGGAGCCCGCCTGGGGATGAGCAGTTCTTC.

CDR3 region: CASSTPSEGKLFF. The CDR3, as DNA: TGTGCCAGCAGCACCCCCAGCGAGGGGAAACTGTTTTTT. The V and J genes are TRBV7-6 and TRBJ1-4; weak D call: TRBD1 (5 bases). Germline V gene sequence: CDR1 SGHVS, CDR2 FNYEAQ. CDR3 length equals 13 residues. Trimming took off 5 bases at V and 11 bases at J, with 15 bases between the two ends.

This clone has a single count. V usage is TRBV7-9 and J usage is TRBJ1-3; D not certain. The CDR3 has 16 amino acids. Trimming took off 7 bases at V and 1 base at J, with 17 bases between the two ends. The germline V gene encodes CDR1 SEHNR and CDR2 FQNEAQ (reference sequence). CDR3 nucleotides: TGTGCCAGCACCTCGGCACGGCGCTTATCTGGAAACACCATATATTTT. As protein: CASTSARRLSGNTIYF.

The rearrangement joins TRBV5-4 to TRBJ1-2; 7 positions agree with TRBD1. The CDR3 totals 13 residues. With V trimmed by 6 bases and J by 2 bases, 4 bases remained unmatched. Germline CDR1 and CDR2: SGHNT and YYREEE (reference sequence). CDR3: CASNSGGNYGYTF. The CDR3 nucleotides read TGTGCCAGCAACTCAGGGGGGAACTATGGCTACACCTTC.

The V and J genes are TRBV7-2 and TRBJ2-3; 9 positions match TRBD1. This CDR3 contains 16 residues. The junction had 9 bases not matched to a gene; V was cut back by 0 bases and J by 8 bases. The V gene's germline CDR1 is SGHTA and CDR2 FQGNSA. The CDR3 coding sequence is TGTGCCAGCAGCTTAGCAGGGGGACAGGGCCTCGGTACGCAGTATTTT. This codes for CASSLAGGQGLGTQYF.

The chain carries TRBV6-1 and TRBJ1-5; weak D call: TRBD1 (5 bases). V was pared by 2 bases and J by 4 bases, with 12 bases between. The CDR3 is 15 amino acids. Per the germline V gene, CDR1 is MNHNS and CDR2 is SASEGT. The CDR3 sequence is CASSERPGTNQPQHF. For the CDR3, the DNA is TGTGCCAGCAGTGAACGTCCAGGGACGAATCAGCCCCAGCATTTT.

V and J are TRBV27 and TRBJ2-3; TRBD1 is a possible D gene (6 bases). CDR1 MNHEY and CDR2 SMNVEV come from the germline V gene (reference sequence). The ends were cut back, 6 bases at V and 4 bases at J, with 17 bases in the middle. The CDR3 is made up of 15 amino acids. The DNA for the CDR3 is TGTGCCAGCAGCTCAGGTACACCAGGGGCAGATACGCAGTATTTT. This translates into CASSSGTPGADTQYF.

This clone was detected only a few times. V gene TRBV5-1 combines with J gene TRBJ2-7, with D maybe TRBD2 (7 bases). This CDR3 is 14 amino acids long. Per the germline V gene, CDR1 is SGHRS and CDR2 is YFSETQ. V lost 4 bases and J 1 base, leaving 12 bases between the germline ends. CDR3 in DNA: TGCGCCAGCAGCCCGGGGGGCGCGTCCTACGAGCAGTACTTC. Translated: CASSPGGASYEQYF.

The genes are TRBV5-1 and TRBJ2-7; 7 positions match TRBD1. Per germline, CDR1 SGHRS and CDR2 YFSETQ. CDR3 length equals 14 residues. V was pared by 0 bases and J by 6 bases, with 6 bases of the junction left unmatched. The CDR3 bases are TGCGCCAGCAGCTTGGTGGTGACAGGGAGCGAGCAGTACTTC. It is translated as CASSLVVTGSEQYF.

The chain couples TRBV19 to TRBJ2-1; D is possibly TRBD2 (5 bases). Trimming removed 3 bases from V and 4 bases from J, with 10 bases in between. There are 14 residues in the CDR3. The germline CDR1 and CDR2 sequences are LNHDA and SQIVND (reference sequence). CDR3 in DNA: TGTGCCAGTAGTATGCCCGGAGGTTACAATGAGCAGTTCTTC. This encodes CASSMPGGYNEQFF.

This clone turned up a few times. The chain uses TRBV9 and TRBJ2-5; D is uncertain. CDR1 is SGDLS, CDR2 YYNGEE, per germline. Trimming shortened V by 0 bases and J by 4 bases, and 10 bases separated the two germline ends. The CDR3 covers 14 residues. The chain's CDR3 is CASSVVDVGETQYF. The CDR3 nucleotides read TGTGCCAGCAGCGTAGTGGATGTGGGAGAGACCCAGTACTTC. Based on the CDR3 plus reference TRBV9 and TRBJ2-5, the full variable domain is DSGVTQTPKHLITATGQRVTLRCSPRSGDLSVYWYQQSLDQGLQFLIQYYNGEERAKGNILERFSAQQFPDLHSELNLSSLELGDSALYFCASSVVDVGETQYFGPGTRLLVL.

This chain uses TRBV7-2 with TRBJ2-5; D is possibly TRBD1 or TRBD2 (6 bases each). Looked up from germline, CDR1 is SGHTA and CDR2 is FQGNSA. The CDR3 extends over 16 amino acids. The V end lost 5 bases, the J end lost 1 base, and 17 bases lay between the germline ends. CDR3 sequence (DNA): TGTGCCAGCAGCCCTCGATCGGGGGCAGGCCAAGAGACCCAGTACTTC. This sequence encodes CASSPRSGAGQETQYF.

Comments on this clone: At one end, the junction sequence differs from germline, possibly due to a read error. The chain links TRBV9 to TRBJ1-2; D possibly corresponds to TRBD1 (6 bases). The CDR3 is 15 residues long. Germline CDR1 and CDR2: SGDLS and YYNGEE. CDR3 coding DNA: TGTGCCAGCAGCGTAGGACCAAATGACAGGTCCTTCCATCTATTC. Translated: CASSVGPNDRSFHLF.

This rearrangement joins TRBV2 to TRBJ2-1, with D perhaps TRBD1 (8 bases). Germline CDR1 reads SNHLY; CDR2 reads FYNNEI. Between the trimmed V and J ends, which lost 6 bases and 7 bases, there was a span of 22 bases. CDR3 length: 16 amino acids. This chain's CDR3 is CASSRTNLQGGNEQFF. CDR3 nucleotides: TGTGCCAGCAGCAGAACAAACCTACAGGGGGGGAATGAGCAGTTCTTC.

The chain has TRBV18 and TRBJ2-4; possible D gene TRBD1, 6 bases. Germline-derived CDR1 and CDR2 are KGHSH and LQKENI. The CDR3 has 15 amino acids. Trimming cost V 4 bases and J 4 bases, with 14 bases left between them. As DNA, the CDR3 is TGTGCCAGCTCACTGGTCGTTGGACAGAAAAACATTCAGTACTTC. Its translation is CASSLVVGQKNIQYF.